Shown below are 2 T cell receptor beta chains from a single sample sequenced in a study of OX40 agonist ivuxolimab in advanced cancers. Libraries were prepared by immunoSEQ multiplex PCR; TCRdb keeps only in-frame clonotypes and omits some of them. Of roughly 23,000 clones in the sample, 84% are singletons; the top ten hold more than 30%. Sample: CD4+ or CD8+ T cells sorted from blood, taken in a trial of the OX40 agonist ivuxolimab. The receptors shown here come from an adult with an advanced solid tumor such as melanoma, head and neck, liver or kidney cancer.

The count of this clone is one. This chain connects TRBV2 to TRBJ2-7; perhaps TRBD2 as D (6 bases). CDR3 length: 13 amino acids. Looked up from germline, CDR1 is SNHLY and CDR2 is FYNNEI. The V and J ends lost 6 bases and 0 bases respectively, with 9 bases between them. The CDR3 protein is CASRGGSSYEQYF. As DNA, the CDR3 is TGTGCCAGCAGGGGGGGAAGCTCCTACGAGCAGTACTTC.

The chain is built from TRBV19 and TRBJ1-2; possible D gene TRBD1, 5 bases. The CDR3 contains 13 residues. Germline V gene lookup returns CDR1 LNHDA and CDR2 SQIVND (reference sequence). The V end lost 10 bases, the J end lost 4 bases, and 16 bases lay between the germline ends. This CDR3 reads CATLPRGVYGYTF. Written as DNA, the CDR3 is TGTGCCACCCTGCCCCGGGGGGTCTATGGCTACACCTTC.